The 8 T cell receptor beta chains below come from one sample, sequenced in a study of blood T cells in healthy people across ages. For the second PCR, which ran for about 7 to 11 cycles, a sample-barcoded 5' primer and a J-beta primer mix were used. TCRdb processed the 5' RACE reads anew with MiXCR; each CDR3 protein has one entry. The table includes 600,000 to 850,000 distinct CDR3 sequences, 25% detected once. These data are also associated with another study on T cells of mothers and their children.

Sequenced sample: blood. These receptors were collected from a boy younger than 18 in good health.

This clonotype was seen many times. Written as DNA, the CDR3 is TGTGCCAGCAGTGAATTCCGGGACTACGAGCAGTACTTC. Protein sequence: CASSEFRDYEQYF. V and J are TRBV6-1 and TRBJ2-7, with a weak D call TRBD2 (5 bases). The germline gives CDR1 MNHNS, CDR2 SASEGT. V lost 2 bases to trimming and J lost 3 bases, with 8 bases between them. The CDR3 is made up of 13 amino acids.

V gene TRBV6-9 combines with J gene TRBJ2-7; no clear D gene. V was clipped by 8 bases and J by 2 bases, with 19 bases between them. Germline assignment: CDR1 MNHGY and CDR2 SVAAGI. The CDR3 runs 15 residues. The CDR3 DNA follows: TGTGCCAGCCCCGGACCCCCGGACCCCCCCTACGAGCAGTACTTC. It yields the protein CASPGPPDPPYEQYF.

The CDR3 protein is CASSQVLGTANTGELFF. The DNA for the CDR3 is TGCGCCAGCAGCCAAGTACTGGGGACAGCTAACACCGGGGAGCTGTTTTTT. This chain connects TRBV4-1 to TRBJ2-2; TRBD1 agrees at 7 bases. The CDR3 runs 17 residues. Germline V gene sequence: CDR1 MGHRA, CDR2 YSYEKL. The ends lost 1 base at V and 2 bases at J; junction bases unmatched: 7.

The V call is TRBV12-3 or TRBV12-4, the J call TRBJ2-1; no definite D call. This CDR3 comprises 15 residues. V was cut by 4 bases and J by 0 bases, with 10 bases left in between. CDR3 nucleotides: TGTGCCAGCAGTTCCGCGCGGAGCTCCTACAATGAGCAGTTCTTC. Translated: CASSSARSSYNEQFF.

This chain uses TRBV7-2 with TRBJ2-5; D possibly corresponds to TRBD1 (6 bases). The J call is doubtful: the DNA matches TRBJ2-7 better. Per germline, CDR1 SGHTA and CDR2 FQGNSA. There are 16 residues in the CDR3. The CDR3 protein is CASSLARGRELNEQYF. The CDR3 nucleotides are TGTGCCAGCAGCTTAGCCAGGGGCAGGGAACTCAACGAGCAGTACTTC.

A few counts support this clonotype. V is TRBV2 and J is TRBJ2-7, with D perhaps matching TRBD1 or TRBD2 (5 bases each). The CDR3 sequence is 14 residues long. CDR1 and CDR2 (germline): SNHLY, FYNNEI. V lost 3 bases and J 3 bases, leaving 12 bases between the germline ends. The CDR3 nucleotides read TGTGCCAGCAGTGATCGGGAAAGGGGCTACGAGCAGTACTTC. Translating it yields CASSDRERGYEQYF.

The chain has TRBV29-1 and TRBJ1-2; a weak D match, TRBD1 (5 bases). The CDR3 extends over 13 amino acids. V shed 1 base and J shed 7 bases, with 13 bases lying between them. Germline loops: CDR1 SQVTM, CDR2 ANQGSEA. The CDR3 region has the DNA TGCAGCGTTGAAGGAATGGGACTGATTGGCTACACCTTC. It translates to CSVEGMGLIGYTF.

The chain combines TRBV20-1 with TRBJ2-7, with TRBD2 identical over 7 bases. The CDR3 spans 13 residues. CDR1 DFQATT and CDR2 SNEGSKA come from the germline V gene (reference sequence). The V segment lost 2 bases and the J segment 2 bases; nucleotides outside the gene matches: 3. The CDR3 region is CSARSAGTYEQYF. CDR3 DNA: TGCAGTGCTAGATCAGCGGGGACCTACGAGCAGTACTTC.